This T cell receptor beta chain derives from a study of blood T cell repertoires in COVID-19. Germline lookup yields CDR1 LNHDA and CDR2 SQIVND (reference sequence). V lost 2 bases to trimming and J lost 8 bases, with 16 bases between them. The CDR3 loop spans 15 amino acids. The method was immunoSEQ multiplex PCR; TCRdb's version includes in-frame clones alone and lacks a portion of them. The table includes approximately 70,000 clones, 88% detected once. The sequenced material came from peripheral blood. The sequence was obtained from a woman in her seventies with acute or convalescent COVID-19. The gene calls are TRBV19 and TRBJ1-5; maybe TRBD1 (6 bases). The CDR3 DNA is TGTGCCAGTAGTATAAGGGCGGGGGGCGTGGAGCCCCAGCATTTT. Its protein product is CASSIRAGGVEPQHF.